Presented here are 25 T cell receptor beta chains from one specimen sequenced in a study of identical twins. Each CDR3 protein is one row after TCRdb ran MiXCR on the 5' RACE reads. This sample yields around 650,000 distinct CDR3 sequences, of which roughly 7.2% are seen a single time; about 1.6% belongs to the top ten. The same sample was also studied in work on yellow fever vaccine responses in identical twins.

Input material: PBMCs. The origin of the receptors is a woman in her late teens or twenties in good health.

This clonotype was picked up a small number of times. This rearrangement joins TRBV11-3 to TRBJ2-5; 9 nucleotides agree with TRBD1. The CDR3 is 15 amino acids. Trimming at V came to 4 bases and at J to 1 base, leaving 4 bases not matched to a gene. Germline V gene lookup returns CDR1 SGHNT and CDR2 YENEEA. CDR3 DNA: TGTGCCAGCAGCTCCCGGGACAGGGTCCAAGAGACCCAGTACTTC. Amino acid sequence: CASSSRDRVQETQYF.

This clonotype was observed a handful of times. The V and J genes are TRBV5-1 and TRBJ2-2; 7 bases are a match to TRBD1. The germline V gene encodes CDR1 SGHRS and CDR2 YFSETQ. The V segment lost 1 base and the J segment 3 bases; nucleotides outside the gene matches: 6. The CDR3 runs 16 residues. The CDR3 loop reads CASSLREGADTGELFF. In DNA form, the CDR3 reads TGCGCCAGCAGCTTGCGTGAGGGGGCGGACACCGGGGAGCTGTTTTTT.

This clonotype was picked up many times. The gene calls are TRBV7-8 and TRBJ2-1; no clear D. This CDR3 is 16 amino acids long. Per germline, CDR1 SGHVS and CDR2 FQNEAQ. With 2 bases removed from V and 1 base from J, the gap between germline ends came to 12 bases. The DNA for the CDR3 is TGTGCCAGCAGCTTACCCTTCGTAAGTTCCTACAATGAGCAGTTCTTC. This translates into CASSLPFVSSYNEQFF. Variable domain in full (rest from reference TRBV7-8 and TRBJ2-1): GAGVSQSPRYKVAKRGQDVALRCDPISGHVSLFWYQQALGQGPEFLTYFQNEAQLDKSGLPSDRFFAERPEGSVSTLKIQRTQQEDSAVYLCASSLPFVSSYNEQFFGPGTRLTVL.

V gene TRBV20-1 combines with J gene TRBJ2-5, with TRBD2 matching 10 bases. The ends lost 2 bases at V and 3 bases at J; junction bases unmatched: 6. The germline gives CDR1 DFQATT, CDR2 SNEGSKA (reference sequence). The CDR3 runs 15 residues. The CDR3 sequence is CSARKPAGGKETQYF. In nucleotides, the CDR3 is TGCAGTGCTAGAAAGCCAGCGGGGGGGAAAGAGACCCAGTACTTC.

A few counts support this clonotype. This chain's CDR3 is CASSQGGTGPATNEKLFF. In DNA, the CDR3 is TGTGCCAGCAGCCAAGGTGGGACAGGACCCGCAACTAATGAAAAACTGTTTTTT. This chain links TRBV4-2 with TRBJ1-4; 8 bases match TRBD1. This CDR3 is 18 amino acids long. Germline CDR1 LGHNA, CDR2 YNFKEQ. V lost 1 base, J lost 0 bases, and 7 bases stayed unmatched.

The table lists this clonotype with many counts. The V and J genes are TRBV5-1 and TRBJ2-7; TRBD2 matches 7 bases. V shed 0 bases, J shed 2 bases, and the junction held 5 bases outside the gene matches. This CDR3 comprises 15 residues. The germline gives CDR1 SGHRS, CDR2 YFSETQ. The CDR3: CASSLEASGAYEQYF. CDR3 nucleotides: TGCGCCAGCAGCTTGGAGGCTAGCGGAGCCTACGAGCAGTACTTC.

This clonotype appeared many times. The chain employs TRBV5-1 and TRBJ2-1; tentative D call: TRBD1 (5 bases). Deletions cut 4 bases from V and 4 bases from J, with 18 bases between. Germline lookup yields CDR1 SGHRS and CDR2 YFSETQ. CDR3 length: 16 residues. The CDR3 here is CASSLSAGFSYNEQFF. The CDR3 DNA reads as TGCGCCAGCAGCCTGTCGGCAGGGTTCTCTTACAATGAGCAGTTCTTC. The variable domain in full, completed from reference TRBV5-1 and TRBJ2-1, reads KAGVTQTPRYLIKTRGQQVTLSCSPISGHRSVSWYQQTPGQGLQFLFEYFSETQRNKGNFPGRFSGRQFSNSRSEMNVSTLELGDSALYLCASSLSAGFSYNEQFFGPGTRLTVL.

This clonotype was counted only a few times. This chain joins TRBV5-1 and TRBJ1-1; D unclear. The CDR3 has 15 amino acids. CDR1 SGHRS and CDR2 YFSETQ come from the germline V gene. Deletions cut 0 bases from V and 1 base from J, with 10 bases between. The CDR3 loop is CASSLVPLGNTEAFF. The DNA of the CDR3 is TGCGCCAGCAGCTTGGTTCCCCTGGGGAACACTGAAGCTTTCTTT.

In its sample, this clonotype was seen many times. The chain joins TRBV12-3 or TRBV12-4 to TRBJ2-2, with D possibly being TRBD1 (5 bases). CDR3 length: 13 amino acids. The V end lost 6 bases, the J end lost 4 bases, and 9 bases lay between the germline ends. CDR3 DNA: TGTGCCAGCAGACCACAGGTCACCGGGGAGCTGTTTTTT. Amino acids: CASRPQVTGELFF.

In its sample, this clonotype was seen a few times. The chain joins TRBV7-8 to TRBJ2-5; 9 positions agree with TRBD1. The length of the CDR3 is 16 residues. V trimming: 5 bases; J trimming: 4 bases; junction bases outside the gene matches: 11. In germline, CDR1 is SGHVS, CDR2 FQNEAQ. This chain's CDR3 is CASSTKSGTGLETQYF. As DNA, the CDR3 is TGTGCCAGCAGCACGAAATCCGGGACAGGGTTAGAGACCCAGTACTTC.

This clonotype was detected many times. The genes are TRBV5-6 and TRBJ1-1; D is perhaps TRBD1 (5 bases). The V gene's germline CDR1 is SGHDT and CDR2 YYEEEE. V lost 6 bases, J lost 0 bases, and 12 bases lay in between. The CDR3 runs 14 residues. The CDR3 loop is CASNLDSVNTEAFF. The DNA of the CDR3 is TGTGCCAGCAACCTCGACAGTGTGAACACTGAAGCTTTCTTT.

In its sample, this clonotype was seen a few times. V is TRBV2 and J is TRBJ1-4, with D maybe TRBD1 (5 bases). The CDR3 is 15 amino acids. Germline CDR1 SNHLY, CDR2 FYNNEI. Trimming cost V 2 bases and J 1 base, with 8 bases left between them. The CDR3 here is CASSERRGTNEKLFF. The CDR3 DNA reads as TGTGCCAGCAGTGAAAGAAGGGGAACTAATGAAAAACTGTTTTTT. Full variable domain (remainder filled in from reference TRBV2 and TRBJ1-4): EPEVTQTPSHQVTQMGQEVILRCVPISNHLYFYWYRQILGQKVEFLVSFYNNEISEKSEIFDDQFSVERPDGSNFTLKIRSTKLEDSAMYFCASSERRGTNEKLFFGSGTQLSVL.

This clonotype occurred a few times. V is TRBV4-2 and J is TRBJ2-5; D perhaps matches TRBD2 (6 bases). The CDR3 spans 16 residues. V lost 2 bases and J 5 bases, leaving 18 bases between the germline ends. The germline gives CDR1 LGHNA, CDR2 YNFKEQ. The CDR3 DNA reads TGTGCCAGCAGCCAATTGGGGAGGTCAGAGGGCGAGACCCAGTACTTC. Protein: CASSQLGRSEGETQYF.

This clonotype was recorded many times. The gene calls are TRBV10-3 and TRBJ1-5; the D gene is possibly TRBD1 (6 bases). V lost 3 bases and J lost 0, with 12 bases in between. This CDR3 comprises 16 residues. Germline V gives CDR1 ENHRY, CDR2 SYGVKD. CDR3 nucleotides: TGTGCCATCAGTGACCGACAGGCCCTTAGCAATCAGCCCCAGCATTTT. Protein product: CAISDRQALSNQPQHF.

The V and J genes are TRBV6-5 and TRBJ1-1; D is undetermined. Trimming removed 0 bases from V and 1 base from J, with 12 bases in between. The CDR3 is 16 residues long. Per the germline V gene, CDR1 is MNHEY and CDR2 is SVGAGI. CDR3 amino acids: CASSYSAGYGNTEAFF. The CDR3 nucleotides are TGTGCCAGCAGTTACTCGGCGGGGTATGGGAACACTGAAGCTTTCTTT.

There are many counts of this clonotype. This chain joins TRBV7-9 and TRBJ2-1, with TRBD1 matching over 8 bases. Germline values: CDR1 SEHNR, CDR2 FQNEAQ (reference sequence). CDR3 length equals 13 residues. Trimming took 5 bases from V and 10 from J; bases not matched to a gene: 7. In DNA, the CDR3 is TGTGCCAGCAGCGCTCAGGGGGCTGGGGAGCAGTTCTTC. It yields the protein CASSAQGAGEQFF.

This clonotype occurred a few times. The CDR3 spells CASSSAEETQYF. As DNA, the CDR3 is TGTGCCAGCAGTTCAGCTGAAGAGACCCAGTACTTC. The chain recombines TRBV6-5 with TRBJ2-5, with D unclear. The CDR3 sequence is 12 residues long. Trimming left V 4 bases short and J 3 bases short, with 6 bases between. Germline V gene lookup returns CDR1 MNHEY and CDR2 SVGAGI.

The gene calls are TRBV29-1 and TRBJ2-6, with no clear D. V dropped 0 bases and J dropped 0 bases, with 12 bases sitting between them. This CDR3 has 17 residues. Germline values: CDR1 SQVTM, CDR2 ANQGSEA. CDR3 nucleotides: TGCAGCGTTGAAGAGAATAGGCGGAGCTCTGGGGCCAACGTCCTGACTTTC. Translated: CSVEENRRSSGANVLTF.

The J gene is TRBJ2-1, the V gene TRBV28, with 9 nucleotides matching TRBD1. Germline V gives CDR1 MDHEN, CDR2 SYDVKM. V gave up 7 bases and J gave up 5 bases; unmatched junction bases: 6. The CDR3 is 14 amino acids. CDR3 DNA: TGTGCCAGCACCGGGACAGGGTTGAACAATGAGCAGTTCTTC. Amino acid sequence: CASTGTGLNNEQFF.

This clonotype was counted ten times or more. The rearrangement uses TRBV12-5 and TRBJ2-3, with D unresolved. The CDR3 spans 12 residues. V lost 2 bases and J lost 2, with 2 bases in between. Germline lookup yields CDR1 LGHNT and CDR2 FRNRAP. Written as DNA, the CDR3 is TGTGCTAGTGGTTTGTTCACAGATACGCAGTATTTT. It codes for CASGLFTDTQYF.

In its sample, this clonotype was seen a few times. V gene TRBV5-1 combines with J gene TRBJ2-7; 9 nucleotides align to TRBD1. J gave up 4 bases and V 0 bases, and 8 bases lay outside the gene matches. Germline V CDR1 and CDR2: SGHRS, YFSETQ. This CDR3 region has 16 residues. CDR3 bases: TGCGCCAGCAGCTTGGGTTTCGGGGACAGGGAATACGAGCAGTACGTC. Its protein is CASSLGFGDREYEQYV.

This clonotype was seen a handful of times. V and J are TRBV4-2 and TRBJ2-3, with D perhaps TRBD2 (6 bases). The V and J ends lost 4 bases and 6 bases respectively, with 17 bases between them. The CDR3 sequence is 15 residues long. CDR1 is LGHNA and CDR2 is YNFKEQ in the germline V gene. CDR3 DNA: TGTGCCAGCAGCCCCCGGGACTTAAATACCGATACGCAGTATTTT. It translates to CASSPRDLNTDTQYF.

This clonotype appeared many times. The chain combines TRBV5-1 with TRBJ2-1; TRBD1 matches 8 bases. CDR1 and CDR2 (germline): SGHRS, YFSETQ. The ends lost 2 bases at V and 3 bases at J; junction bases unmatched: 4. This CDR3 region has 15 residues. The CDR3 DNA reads TGCGCCAGCAGCTTCGAGGGACAGGACTACAATGAGCAGTTCTTC. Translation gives CASSFEGQDYNEQFF. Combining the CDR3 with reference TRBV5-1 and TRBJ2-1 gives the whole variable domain KAGVTQTPRYLIKTRGQQVTLSCSPISGHRSVSWYQQTPGQGLQFLFEYFSETQRNKGNFPGRFSGRQFSNSRSEMNVSTLELGDSALYLCASSFEGQDYNEQFFGPGTRLTVL.

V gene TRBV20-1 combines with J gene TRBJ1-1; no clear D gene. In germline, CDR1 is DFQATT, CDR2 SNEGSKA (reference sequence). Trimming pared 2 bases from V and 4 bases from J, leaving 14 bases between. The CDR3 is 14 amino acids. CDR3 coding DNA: TGCAGTGCTAGAAATCCCCTCGGGAGCACTGAAGCTTTCTTT. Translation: CSARNPLGSTEAFF.

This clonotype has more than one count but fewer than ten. CDR3 bases: TGTGCCAGCAGCACCTCGGGGACAGGGGGCTTAACAGATACGCAGTATTTT. Encoded protein: CASSTSGTGGLTDTQYF. The chain links TRBV7-2 to TRBJ2-3; 12 bases match TRBD1. Germline CDR1 is SGHTA and CDR2 is FQGNSA. This CDR3 comprises 17 residues. After removal of 5 bases from V and 3 bases from J, the junction contained 9 bases not matched to a gene.